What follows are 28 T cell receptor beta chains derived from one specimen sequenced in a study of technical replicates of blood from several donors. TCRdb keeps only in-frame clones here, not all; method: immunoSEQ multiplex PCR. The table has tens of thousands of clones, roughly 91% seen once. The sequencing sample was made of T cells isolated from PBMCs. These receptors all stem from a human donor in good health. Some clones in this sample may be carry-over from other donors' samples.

CDR3 nucleotides: TGTGCCAGCAGCTTTCAGGCCCAGGGGACCTCCTACGAGCAGTACTTC. This codes for CASSFQAQGTSYEQYF. This chain uses TRBV5-6 with TRBJ2-7, with D possibly TRBD1 on 6 matching bases. The length of the CDR3 is 16 residues. Trimming removed 2 bases at V and 0 bases at J, with 15 bases between. Germline CDR1 and CDR2: SGHDT and YYEEEE.

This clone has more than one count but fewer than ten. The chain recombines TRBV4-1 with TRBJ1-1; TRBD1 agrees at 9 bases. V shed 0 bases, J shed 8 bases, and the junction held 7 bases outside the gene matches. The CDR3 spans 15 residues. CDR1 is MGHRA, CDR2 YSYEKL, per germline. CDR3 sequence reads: CASSQDTDRGFEAFF. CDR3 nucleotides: TGCGCCAGCAGCCAAGATACGGACAGGGGTTTCGAAGCTTTCTTT.

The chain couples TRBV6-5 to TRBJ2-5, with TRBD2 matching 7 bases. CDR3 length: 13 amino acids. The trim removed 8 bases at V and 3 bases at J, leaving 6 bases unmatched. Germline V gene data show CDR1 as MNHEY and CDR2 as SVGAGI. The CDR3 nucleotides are TGTGCCAGCCGAACTGGGGGGGAAGAGACCCAGTACTTC. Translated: CASRTGGEETQYF.

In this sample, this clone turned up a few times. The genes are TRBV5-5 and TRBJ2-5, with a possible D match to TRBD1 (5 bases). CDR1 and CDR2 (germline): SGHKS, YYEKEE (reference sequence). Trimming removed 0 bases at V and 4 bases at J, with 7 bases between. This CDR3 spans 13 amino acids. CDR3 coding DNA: TGTGCCAGCAGCTTGGTCCAGGGAGAGACCCAGTACTTC. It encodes CASSLVQGETQYF.

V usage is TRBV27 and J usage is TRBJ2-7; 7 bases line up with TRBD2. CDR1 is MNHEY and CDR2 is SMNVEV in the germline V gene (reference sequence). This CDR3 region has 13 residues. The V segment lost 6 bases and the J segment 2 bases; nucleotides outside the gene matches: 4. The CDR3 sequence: CASRTRGAYEQYF. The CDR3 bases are TGTGCCAGCAGGACTCGGGGGGCCTACGAGCAGTACTTC.

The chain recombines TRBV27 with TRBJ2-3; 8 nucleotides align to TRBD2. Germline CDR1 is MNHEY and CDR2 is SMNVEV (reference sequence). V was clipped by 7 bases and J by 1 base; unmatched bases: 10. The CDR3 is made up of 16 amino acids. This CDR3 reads CASIAGGPSRTDTQYF. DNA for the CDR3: TGTGCCAGCATCGCGGGAGGACCCTCCCGCACAGATACGCAGTATTTT.

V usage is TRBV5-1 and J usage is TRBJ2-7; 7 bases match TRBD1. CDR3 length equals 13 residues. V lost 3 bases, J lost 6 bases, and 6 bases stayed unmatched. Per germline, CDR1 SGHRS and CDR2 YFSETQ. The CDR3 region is CASSSDRVGEQYF. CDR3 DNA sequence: TGCGCCAGCAGCTCCGACAGGGTGGGCGAGCAGTACTTC.

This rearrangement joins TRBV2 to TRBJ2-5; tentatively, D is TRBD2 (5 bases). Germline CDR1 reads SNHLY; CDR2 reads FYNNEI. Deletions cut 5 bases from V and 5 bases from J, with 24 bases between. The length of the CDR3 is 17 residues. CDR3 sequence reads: CASSPTLTGSRMETQYF. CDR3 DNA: TGTGCCAGCAGTCCGACACTTACGGGAAGTCGGATGGAGACCCAGTACTTC.

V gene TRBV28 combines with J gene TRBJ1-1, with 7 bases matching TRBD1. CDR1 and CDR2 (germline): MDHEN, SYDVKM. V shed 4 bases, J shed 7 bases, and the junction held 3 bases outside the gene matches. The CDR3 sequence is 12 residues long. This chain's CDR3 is CASSSYRGEAFF. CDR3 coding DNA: TGTGCCAGCAGTTCATACAGGGGTGAAGCTTTCTTT. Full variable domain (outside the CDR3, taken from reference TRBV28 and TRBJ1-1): DVKVTQSSRYLVKRTGEKVFLECVQDMDHENMFWYRQDPGLGLRLIYFSYDVKMKEKGDIPEGYSVSREKKERFSLILESASTNQTSMYLCASSSYRGEAFFGQGTRLTVV.

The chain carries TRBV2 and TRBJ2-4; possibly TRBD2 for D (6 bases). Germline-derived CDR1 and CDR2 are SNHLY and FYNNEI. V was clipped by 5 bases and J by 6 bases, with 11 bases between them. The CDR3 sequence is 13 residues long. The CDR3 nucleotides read TGTGCCAGCAGTATAGATAGCGGAAACATTCAGTACTTC. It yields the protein CASSIDSGNIQYF.

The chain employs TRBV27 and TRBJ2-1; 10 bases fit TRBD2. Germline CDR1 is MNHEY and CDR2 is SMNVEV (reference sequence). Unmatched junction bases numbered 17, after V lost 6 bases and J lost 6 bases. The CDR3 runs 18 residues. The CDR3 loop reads CASRTLAASGSGGNEQFF. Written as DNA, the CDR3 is TGTGCCAGCAGGACACTTGCGGCTAGCGGGAGCGGTGGCAATGAGCAGTTCTTC.

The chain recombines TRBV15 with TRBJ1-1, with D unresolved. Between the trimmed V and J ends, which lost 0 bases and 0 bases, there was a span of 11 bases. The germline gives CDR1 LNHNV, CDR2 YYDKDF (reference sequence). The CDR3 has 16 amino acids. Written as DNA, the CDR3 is TGTGCCACCAGCAGAGATCTGAACAGAATGAACACTGAAGCTTTCTTT. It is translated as CATSRDLNRMNTEAFF. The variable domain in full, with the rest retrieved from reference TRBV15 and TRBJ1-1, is DAMVIQNPRYQVTQFGKPVTLSCSQTLNHNVMYWYQQKSSQAPKLLFHYYDKDFNNEADTPDNFQSRRPNTSFCFLDIRSPGLGDTAMYLCATSRDLNRMNTEAFFGQGTRLTVV.

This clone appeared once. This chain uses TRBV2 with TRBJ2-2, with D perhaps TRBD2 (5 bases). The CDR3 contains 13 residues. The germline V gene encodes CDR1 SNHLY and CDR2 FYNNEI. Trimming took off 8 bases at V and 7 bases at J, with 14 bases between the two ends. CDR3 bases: TGTGCCAGCCTTGAGGGATGGGGCGGGGAGCTGTTTTTT. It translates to CASLEGWGGELFF.

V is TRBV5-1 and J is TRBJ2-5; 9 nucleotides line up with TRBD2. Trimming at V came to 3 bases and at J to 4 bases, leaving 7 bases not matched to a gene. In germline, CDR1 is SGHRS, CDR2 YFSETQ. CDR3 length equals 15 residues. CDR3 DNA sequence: TGCGCCAGCAGCTATACCGGACTAGCGACAGAGACCCAGTACTTC. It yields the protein CASSYTGLATETQYF.

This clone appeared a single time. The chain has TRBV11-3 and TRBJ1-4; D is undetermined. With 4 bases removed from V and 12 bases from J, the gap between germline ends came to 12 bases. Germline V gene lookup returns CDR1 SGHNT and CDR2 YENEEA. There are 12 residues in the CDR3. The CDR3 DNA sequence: TGTGCCAGCAGCTCGATGGACGGGGAACTGTTTTTT. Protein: CASSSMDGELFF.

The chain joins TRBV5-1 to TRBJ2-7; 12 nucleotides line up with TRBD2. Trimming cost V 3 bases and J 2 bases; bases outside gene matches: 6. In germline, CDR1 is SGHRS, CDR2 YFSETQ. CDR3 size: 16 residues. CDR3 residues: CASSSPGLAGAYEQYF. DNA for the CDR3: TGCGCCAGCAGCTCACCGGGACTAGCGGGTGCCTACGAGCAGTACTTC.

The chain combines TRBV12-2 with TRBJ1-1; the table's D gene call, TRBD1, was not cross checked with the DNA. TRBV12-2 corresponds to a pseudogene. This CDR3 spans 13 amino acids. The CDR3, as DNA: TGTGCAAGTCGCCTGGGGCCTGTCGCTGAAGCTTTCTTT. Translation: CASRLGPVAEAFF.

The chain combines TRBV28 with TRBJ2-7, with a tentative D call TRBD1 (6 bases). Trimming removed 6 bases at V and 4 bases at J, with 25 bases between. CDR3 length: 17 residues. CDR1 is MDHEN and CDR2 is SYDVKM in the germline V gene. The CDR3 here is CASSRGNREFFRYEQYF. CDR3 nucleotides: TGTGCCAGCAGCCGAGGGAACAGGGAATTCTTTCGTTACGAGCAGTACTTC.

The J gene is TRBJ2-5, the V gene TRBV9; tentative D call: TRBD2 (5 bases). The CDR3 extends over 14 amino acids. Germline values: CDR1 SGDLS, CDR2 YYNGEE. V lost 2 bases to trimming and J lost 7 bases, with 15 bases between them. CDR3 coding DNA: TGTGCCAGCAGCGTTGGGCGGGCCCCGGGGACCCAGTACTTC. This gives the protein CASSVGRAPGTQYF.

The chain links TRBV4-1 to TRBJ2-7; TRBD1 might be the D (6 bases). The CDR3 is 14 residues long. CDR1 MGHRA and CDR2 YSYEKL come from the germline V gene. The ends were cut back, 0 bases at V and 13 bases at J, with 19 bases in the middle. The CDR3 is CASSQERGGGDNYF. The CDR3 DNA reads TGCGCCAGCAGCCAAGAGCGCGGCGGTGGGGACAATTACTTC.

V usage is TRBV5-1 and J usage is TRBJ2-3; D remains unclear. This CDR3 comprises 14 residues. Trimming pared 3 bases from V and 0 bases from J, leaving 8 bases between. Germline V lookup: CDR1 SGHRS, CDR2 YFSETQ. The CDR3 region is CASSSPSSTDTQYF. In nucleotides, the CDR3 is TGCGCCAGCAGCTCCCCCTCTAGCACAGATACGCAGTATTTT.

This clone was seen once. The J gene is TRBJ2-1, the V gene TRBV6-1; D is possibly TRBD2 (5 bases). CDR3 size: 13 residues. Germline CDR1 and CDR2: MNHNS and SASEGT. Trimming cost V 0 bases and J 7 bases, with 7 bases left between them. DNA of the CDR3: TGTGCCAGCAGTGAAGCCGGGGTAAATGAGCAGTTCTTC. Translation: CASSEAGVNEQFF.

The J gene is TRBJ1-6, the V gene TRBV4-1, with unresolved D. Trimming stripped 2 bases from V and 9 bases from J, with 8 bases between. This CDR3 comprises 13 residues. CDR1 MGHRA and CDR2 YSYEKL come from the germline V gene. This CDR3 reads CASSQLTGSPLHF. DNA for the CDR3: TGCGCCAGCAGCCAACTTACCGGTTCACCCCTCCACTTT.

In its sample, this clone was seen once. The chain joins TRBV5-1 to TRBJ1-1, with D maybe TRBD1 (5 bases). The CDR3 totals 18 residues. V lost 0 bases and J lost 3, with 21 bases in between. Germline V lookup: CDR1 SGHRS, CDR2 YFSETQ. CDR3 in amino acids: CASSLEGLRGREDTEAFF. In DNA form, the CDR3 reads TGCGCCAGCAGCTTGGAAGGTTTGAGGGGACGGGAGGACACTGAAGCTTTCTTT.

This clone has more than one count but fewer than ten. The CDR3: CASTGVMNTEAFF. CDR3 DNA: TGCGCCAGCACGGGAGTCATGAACACTGAAGCTTTCTTT. This chain connects TRBV5-1 to TRBJ1-1; D not certain. V lost 6 bases and J lost 0, with 9 bases in between. The CDR3 contains 13 residues. Germline V CDR1 and CDR2: SGHRS, YFSETQ. The full variable domain, rest sourced from reference TRBV5-1 and TRBJ1-1, is KAGVTQTPRYLIKTRGQQVTLSCSPISGHRSVSWYQQTPGQGLQFLFEYFSETQRNKGNFPGRFSGRQFSNSRSEMNVSTLELGDSALYLCASTGVMNTEAFFGQGTRLTVV.

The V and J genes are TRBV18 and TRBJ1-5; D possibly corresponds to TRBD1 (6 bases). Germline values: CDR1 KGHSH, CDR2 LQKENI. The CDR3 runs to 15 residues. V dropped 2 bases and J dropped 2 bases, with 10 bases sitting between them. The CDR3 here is CASSPSPGGNQPQHF. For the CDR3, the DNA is TGTGCCAGCTCACCAAGCCCAGGGGGCAATCAGCCCCAGCATTTT.

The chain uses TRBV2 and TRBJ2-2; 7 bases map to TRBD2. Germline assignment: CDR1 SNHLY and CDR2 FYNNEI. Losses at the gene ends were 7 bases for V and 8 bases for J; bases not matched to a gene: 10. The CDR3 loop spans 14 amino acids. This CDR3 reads CASNGLESIGELFF. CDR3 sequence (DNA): TGTGCCAGCAATGGACTAGAGAGTATTGGGGAGCTGTTTTTT.

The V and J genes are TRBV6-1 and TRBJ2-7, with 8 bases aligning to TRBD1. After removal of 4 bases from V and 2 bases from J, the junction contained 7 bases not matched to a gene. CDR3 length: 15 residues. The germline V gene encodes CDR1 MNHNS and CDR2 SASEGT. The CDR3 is CASSARQGLTYEQYF. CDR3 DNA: TGTGCCAGCAGTGCAAGACAGGGGCTAACCTACGAGCAGTACTTC.